What follows describes a single TCR beta chain. Its antigen is currently unknown. TCRdb analysed the reads with MiXCR anew, one entry per CDR3 protein. The sample consists of fewer than 950,000 distinct CDR3 sequences, 32% of them appearing once. The source of the sample is a study of T cell repertoires in cytomegalovirus infection. Study information: Recently identified HLA-C-restricted CMV epitopes and well-studied HLA-B-restricted CMV epitopes were used by the study. Public TCR beta signatures provided an indication of both CMV infection and a matching HLA type. The study's findings and limits: There were HLA-C-restricted CMV-specific TCR beta clonotypes dominating the ex vivo response. CMV carriers having the relevant HLA were flagged by cumulative public TCR beta family frequency.

The junction had 14 bases not matched to a gene; V was cut back by 6 bases and J by 2 bases. The germline V gene has CDR1 MNHEY and CDR2 SMNVEV (reference sequence). The CDR3 covers 18 residues. The receptor was isolated from a human donor in good health (CMV status not recorded). Some clones in this sample may be carry-over from other donors' samples. The chain couples TRBV27 to TRBJ1-5, with 9 positions matching TRBD1. The sequencing used cultured CD8+ T cells from PBMCs, collected from culture after CMV antigen stimulation. The DNA for the CDR3 is TGTGCCAGCAGACTACCCGGGACAGGGACGGGAGGCAATCAGCCCCAGCATTTT. The encoded protein is CASRLPGTGTGGNQPQHF.